A single sample gave rise to the 2 T cell receptor beta chains below, sequenced in a study of T cell responses to AZD1222 COVID-19 vaccine. Libraries were prepared by immunoSEQ multiplex PCR; TCRdb keeps only in-frame clonotypes and omits some of them. The sample lists around 150,000 clones; roughly 80% were seen once. The source was peripheral blood, collected on day 0 of AZD1222 vaccination. These receptors originate from an adult in good health.

The V and J genes are TRBV30 and TRBJ1-1; D is undetermined. Trimming left V 0 bases short and J 0 bases short, with 17 bases between. Germline CDR1 reads GTSNPN; CDR2 reads SVGIG (reference sequence). The CDR3 contains 17 residues. The CDR3 DNA is TGTGCCTGGAGTGTAACTGGCGGAGTTCGGGTGAACACTGAAGCTTTCTTT. Amino acid sequence: CAWSVTGGVRVNTEAFF.

J is TRBJ1-2 and V is TRBV27; a weak D match, TRBD1 (6 bases). The CDR3 length is 16 residues. CDR1 is MNHEY and CDR2 is SMNVEV in the germline V gene (reference sequence). V gave up 5 bases and J gave up 4 bases, with 20 bases separating them. The CDR3 reads CASSPLQGRVVYGYTF. CDR3 nucleotides: TGTGCCAGCAGTCCCTTACAGGGCCGGGTGGTCTATGGCTACACCTTC.